A selection of T cell receptor beta chains follows, all from one sample in a study of human T cells and chemical hapten exposure. MiXCR was run by TCRdb on the RACE reads, yielding one entry per CDR3 protein. The data show 300,000 to 450,000 distinct CDR3 sequences, approximately 5% seen once. Here the sequenced sample was whole blood, taken in connection with sensitization to the hapten diphenylcyclopropenone (DPC). These receptors all come from a woman between 45 and 60 years old with alopecia areata. Some clones in this sample may be carry-over from other donors' samples. The CDR3 runs from the conserved cysteine through the conserved F or W. D genes are given only for firm matches. Clone size is given for some rows only: seen once, a few or many times, or a class if the clone is expanded.

abundance	v_gene	j_gene	d_gene	CDR3aa	CDR3nt
many	TRBV29-1	TRBJ1-2	.	CSVEDLHSGYTF	TGCAGCGTTGAAGATCTACATTCTGGCTACACCTTC
many	TRBV12-3/TRBV12-4	TRBJ2-1	.	CASSFLGTGEQFF	TGTGCCAGCAGTTTTTTGGGGACGGGTGAGCAGTTCTTC
many	TRBV5-1	TRBJ2-1	.	CASRDGRGNEQFF	TGCGCCAGCAGGGATGGGAGAGGCAATGAGCAGTTCTTC
few	TRBV10-3	TRBJ2-2	.	CAISESWGVTGELFF	TGTGCCATCAGTGAGTCGTGGGGAGTCACCGGGGAGCTGTTTTTT
few	TRBV3-1	TRBJ1-2	TRBD1	CASSQVQGYGYTF	TGTGCCAGCAGCCAAGTACAGGGGTACGGCTACACCTTC
few	TRBV5-5	TRBJ2-7	TRBD1	CASSLGQGAPSSYEQYF	TGTGCCAGCAGCTTGGGACAGGGGGCACCCAGCTCCTACGAGCAGTACTTC
.	TRBV29-1	TRBJ1-1	.	CSAGQMNTEAFF	TGCAGCGCCGGACAGATGAACACTGAAGCTTTCTTT
few	TRBV7-2	TRBJ1-5	.	CASSSQGSNSNQPQHF	TGTGCCAGCAGCTCACAGGGAAGTAACAGCAATCAGCCCCAGCATTTT
many	TRBV12-3/TRBV12-4	TRBJ1-6	.	CASSFSWGANSPLHF	TGTGCCAGCAGTTTTTCTTGGGGGGCTAATTCACCCCTCCACTTT
few	TRBV25-1	TRBJ2-1	.	CASNDWRKNEQFF	TGTGCCAGCAATGACTGGAGGAAAAATGAGCAGTTCTTC
many	TRBV5-5	TRBJ2-3	TRBD1	CASSLGQGVGDTQYF	TGTGCCAGCAGCTTGGGACAGGGTGTTGGAGATACGCAGTATTTT
few	TRBV21-1	TRBJ2-7	.	CASSPDRAAYEQYF	TGTGCCAGCAGCCCCGACAGGGCGGCCTACGAGCAGTACTTC
few	TRBV3-1	TRBJ2-1	.	CASRPKRETGNEQFF	TGTGCCAGCAGACCCAAGCGGGAGACAGGGAATGAGCAGTTCTTC
many	TRBV27	TRBJ2-5	TRBD1	CASSPGGRETQYF	TGTGCCAGCAGTCCAGGGGGCCGGGAGACCCAGTACTTC
many	TRBV5-1	TRBJ2-3	.	CASSSGHAETQYF	TGCGCCAGCAGCTCGGGACATGCCGAGACGCAGTATTTT
many	TRBV7-3	TRBJ2-1	.	CASSPETSPYNEQFF	TGTGCCAGCAGCCCGGAAACGAGTCCCTACAATGAGCAGTTCTTC
many	TRBV5-4	TRBJ2-7	TRBD2	CASSSGTRYEQYF	TGTGCCAGCAGTTCCGGGACTAGGTACGAGCAGTACTTC
many	TRBV28	TRBJ2-7	.	CASSRTGGQYF	TGTGCCAGCAGTCGTACCGGGGGGCAGTACTTC
.	TRBV7-9	TRBJ1-1	TRBD1	CASSPGTVEAFF	TGTGCCAGCAGCCCTGGGACAGTCGAAGCTTTCTTT
few	TRBV6-2/TRBV6-3	TRBJ2-2	TRBD1	CASRGQDGNTGELFF	TGTGCCAGCAGGGGACAGGACGGCAACACCGGGGAGCTGTTTTTT
many	TRBV5-1	TRBJ2-7	TRBD1	CASSLDRVSYEQYF	TGTGCCAGCAGCTTAGACAGGGTCTCCTACGAGCAGTACTTC
few	TRBV4-2	TRBJ2-3	.	CASSQELIKDTQYF	TGTGCCAGCAGCCAAGAACTCATTAAGGATACGCAGTATTTT
many	TRBV5-1	TRBJ2-3	TRBD2	CASRLAGAGTDTQYF	TGCGCCAGCCGACTAGCGGGGGCCGGCACAGATACGCAGTATTTT
few	TRBV10-2	TRBJ1-2	.	CASSEGGGYTF	TGCGCCAGCAGTGAAGGGGGTGGCTACACCTTC
few	TRBV12-3/TRBV12-4	TRBJ2-3	.	CASSRNTGSTDTQYF	TGTGCCAGCAGCCGTAATACAGGGTCCACAGATACGCAGTATTTT
.	TRBV12-3/TRBV12-4	TRBJ2-1	TRBD2	CASTLAENYNEQFF	TGTGCCAGCACCCTAGCGGAAAACTACAATGAGCAGTTCTTC
many	TRBV18	TRBJ1-5	.	CASSVTNRPNQPQHF	TGTGCCAGCTCAGTTACAAACAGACCCAATCAGCCCCAGCATTTT
few	TRBV15	TRBJ1-3	.	CATSRGSSGAGNTIYF	TGTGCCACCAGCAGAGGAAGTAGCGGGGCTGGAAACACCATATATTTT
many	TRBV28	TRBJ2-5	TRBD1	CASSPSLWDRKETQYF	TGTGCCAGCAGTCCAAGCCTCTGGGACAGAAAAGAGACCCAGTACTTC
many	TRBV29-1	TRBJ1-5	TRBD1	CSVEEGGQNQPQHF	TGCAGCGTTGAGGAAGGGGGACAGAATCAGCCCCAGCATTTT
few	TRBV20-1	TRBJ2-1	.	CSASRPSEQFF	TGCAGTGCTTCCCGCCCCAGTGAGCAGTTCTTC
many	TRBV29-1	TRBJ2-7	TRBD1	CSVVGDRGYEQYF	TGCAGCGTTGTGGGGGACAGGGGCTACGAGCAGTACTTC
.	TRBV9	TRBJ1-2	.	CASSVSRDTVYGYTF	TGTGCCAGCAGCGTTTCTCGTGACACAGTCTATGGCTACACCTTC
few	TRBV5-4	TRBJ2-1	.	CASSPRTGGNEQFF	TGTGCCAGCAGCCCGCGGACAGGAGGGAATGAGCAGTTCTTC
.	TRBV3-1	TRBJ1-6	TRBD1	CASSQAGGNSPLHF	TGTGCCAGCAGCCAAGCAGGGGGCAATTCACCCCTCCACTTT
.	TRBV25-1	TRBJ2-7	.	CASSPPDRAWNEQYF	TGTGCCAGCAGTCCCCCCGACCGGGCCTGGAACGAGCAGTACTTC
many	TRBV28	TRBJ1-2	.	CASSFRQGGYTF	TGTGCCAGCAGTTTTCGGCAGGGGGGCTACACCTTC
.	TRBV5-1	TRBJ1-4	TRBD1	CASSLATGLGHEKLFF	TGCGCCAGCAGCCTAGCGACAGGGTTGGGGCATGAAAAACTGTTTTTT
many	TRBV5-1	TRBJ2-5	.	CASSPGTGRETQYF	TGCGCCAGCAGTCCAGGGACTGGCCGGGAGACCCAGTACTTC
many	TRBV6-2/TRBV6-3	TRBJ2-7	.	CASSATMKGLLRPYEQYF	TGTGCCAGCAGTGCTACGATGAAGGGACTGCTTAGACCCTACGAGCAGTACTTC
many	TRBV29-1	TRBJ2-7	TRBD1	CSAKRQGYEQYF	TGCAGCGCGAAAAGACAGGGCTACGAGCAGTACTTC
many	TRBV27	TRBJ2-7	.	CASSSQVLSYEQYF	TGTGCCAGCAGTTCACAGGTCCTCTCCTACGAGCAGTACTTC